The rows below give T cell receptor beta chains drawn from one sample of a study of blood T cell repertoires in COVID-19. Produced via immunoSEQ multiplex PCR; TCRdb's table is partial and in-frame only. The sample includes about 130,000 clones, 85% seen only once; the top ten take approximately 30%. The specimen sequenced was peripheral blood. Receptors originate from a woman older than 75 with acute or convalescent COVID-19. The CDR3 runs from the conserved cysteine through the conserved F or W. Fields, in order: clone size, J gene, V gene, CDR3 protein. Not every row has a clone size; where given, it reads once, few, many or a size class.

clone_size: .
j_call: TRBJ2-6
v_call: TRBV5-1
cdr3_aa: CASTKTVGESFSGANVLTF

clone_size: .
j_call: TRBJ1-5
v_call: TRBV7-3
cdr3_aa: CASSFSLYQPQHF

clone_size: .
j_call: TRBJ1-5
v_call: TRBV4-2
cdr3_aa: CASSQDLLDTQPQHF

clone_size: .
j_call: TRBJ2-3
v_call: TRBV7-6
cdr3_aa: CASSFRTSGGKGTDTQYF

clone_size: .
j_call: TRBJ2-2
v_call: TRBV3-1/TRBV3-2
cdr3_aa: CASSLPRGTGNTGELFF

clone_size: .
j_call: TRBJ1-3
v_call: TRBV6-2/TRBV6-3
cdr3_aa: CASSLSTRRGGNTIYF

clone_size: .
j_call: TRBJ1-2
v_call: TRBV5-4
cdr3_aa: CASTLYREQPFGYTF

clone_size: .
j_call: TRBJ2-7
v_call: TRBV5-1
cdr3_aa: CASSLGQGAYEQYF

clone_size: .
j_call: TRBJ1-1
v_call: TRBV29-1
cdr3_aa: CSGRRGNQNTEAFF

clone_size: once
j_call: TRBJ1-2
v_call: TRBV5-5
cdr3_aa: CASSLVGGGYTF

clone_size: .
j_call: TRBJ1-2
v_call: TRBV4-2
cdr3_aa: CASSQDRASYGYTF

clone_size: .
j_call: TRBJ2-3
v_call: TRBV29-1
cdr3_aa: CSHGAGLDTQYF

clone_size: .
j_call: TRBJ2-1
v_call: TRBV29-1
cdr3_aa: CSVLAGNQFF

clone_size: .
j_call: TRBJ2-5
v_call: TRBV3-1/TRBV3-2
cdr3_aa: CASSQGTFLRGETQYF

clone_size: .
j_call: TRBJ2-1
v_call: TRBV29-1
cdr3_aa: CSVGRLGISYNEQFF

clone_size: few
j_call: TRBJ1-1
v_call: TRBV6-6
cdr3_aa: CASSYTGQLGNTEAFF

clone_size: .
j_call: TRBJ1-2
v_call: TRBV5-1
cdr3_aa: CASSLGAGVGYGYTF

clone_size: .
j_call: TRBJ1-6
v_call: TRBV7-8
cdr3_aa: CASSSTPGLLLSPLHF

clone_size: .
j_call: TRBJ2-3
v_call: TRBV9
cdr3_aa: CASSVVQGRTDTQYF

clone_size: .
j_call: TRBJ2-2
v_call: TRBV2
cdr3_aa: CASSANSNTGELFF

clone_size: .
j_call: TRBJ1-6
v_call: TRBV10-3
cdr3_aa: CAIRSQGTGNSPLHF

clone_size: few
j_call: TRBJ1-1
v_call: TRBV29-1
cdr3_aa: CSAREGKAFF

clone_size: few
j_call: TRBJ1-2
v_call: TRBV27
cdr3_aa: CASSSSGYGYTF

clone_size: .
j_call: TRBJ1-6
v_call: TRBV6-5
cdr3_aa: CASSYFSLNSPLHF

clone_size: .
j_call: TRBJ1-1
v_call: TRBV27
cdr3_aa: CASIRTGANTEAFF

clone_size: .
j_call: TRBJ2-1
v_call: TRBV9
cdr3_aa: CASSVGGREWNEQFF

clone_size: .
j_call: TRBJ1-1
v_call: TRBV21-1
cdr3_aa: CASSKQGPNTEAFF

clone_size: .
j_call: TRBJ2-5
v_call: TRBV5-1
cdr3_aa: CASSLVGQGVETQYF

clone_size: .
j_call: TRBJ2-2
v_call: TRBV28
cdr3_aa: CASSNMDRGDTGELFF

clone_size: .
j_call: TRBJ1-3
v_call: TRBV2
cdr3_aa: CASSEAVDTIYF

clone_size: .
j_call: TRBJ1-6
v_call: TRBV2
cdr3_aa: CASSERVGLSPLHF

clone_size: .
j_call: TRBJ1-1
v_call: TRBV5-1
cdr3_aa: CASSFRDPLNTEAFF

clone_size: .
j_call: TRBJ1-4
v_call: TRBV5-3
cdr3_aa: CARSPPGGSNNEKLFF

clone_size: .
j_call: TRBJ1-5
v_call: TRBV24-1
cdr3_aa: CATSDPFQPQHF

clone_size: .
j_call: TRBJ1-2
v_call: TRBV25-1
cdr3_aa: CASSGTRGALSGYTF

clone_size: .
j_call: TRBJ2-7
v_call: TRBV29-1
cdr3_aa: CSVRHRDNEQYF

clone_size: .
j_call: TRBJ2-1
v_call: TRBV5-6
cdr3_aa: CASSLRPGGHNEQFF

clone_size: few
j_call: TRBJ1-4
v_call: TRBV21-1
cdr3_aa: CASSKGAGINEKLFF

clone_size: .
j_call: TRBJ1-2
v_call: TRBV4-1
cdr3_aa: CASSSGTGTYGYTF

clone_size: .
j_call: TRBJ2-5
v_call: TRBV7-9
cdr3_aa: CASSLYASGGGETQYF

clone_size: .
j_call: TRBJ1-6
v_call: TRBV12-3/TRBV12-4
cdr3_aa: CASSFQAGLHF

clone_size: .
j_call: TRBJ1-4
v_call: TRBV5-1
cdr3_aa: CASNLLGGTNEKLFF

clone_size: once
j_call: TRBJ1-5
v_call: TRBV6-5
cdr3_aa: CASILDRGRQPQHF

clone_size: .
j_call: TRBJ1-1
v_call: TRBV2
cdr3_aa: CASSEALAVTEAFF

clone_size: .
j_call: TRBJ1-5
v_call: TRBV15
cdr3_aa: CATSREGSNQPQHF

clone_size: .
j_call: TRBJ1-2
v_call: TRBV6-5
cdr3_aa: CDPGSTTLLYGYTF

clone_size: .
j_call: TRBJ1-6
v_call: TRBV5-5
cdr3_aa: CASSVTGGTASPLHF

clone_size: .
j_call: TRBJ1-2
v_call: TRBV6-5
cdr3_aa: CASSTQGAFGYTF

clone_size: .
j_call: TRBJ1-6
v_call: TRBV9
cdr3_aa: CASSVGRTGISPLHF

clone_size: few
j_call: TRBJ1-2
v_call: TRBV7-9
cdr3_aa: CASSGSDYGYTF

clone_size: .
j_call: TRBJ1-2
v_call: TRBV18
cdr3_aa: CASSSARPDRSGGYGYTF

clone_size: .
j_call: TRBJ1-4
v_call: TRBV6-5
cdr3_aa: CASSSSGQGHEKLFF

clone_size: .
j_call: TRBJ2-5
v_call: TRBV14
cdr3_aa: CASSQGGAKTQYF

clone_size: .
j_call: TRBJ1-5
v_call: TRBV19
cdr3_aa: CASDGGDRGKPQHF

clone_size: .
j_call: TRBJ2-3
v_call: TRBV4-2
cdr3_aa: CASSQATGSTDTQYF

clone_size: few
j_call: TRBJ1-6
v_call: TRBV14
cdr3_aa: CASSQAHRGNSPLHF